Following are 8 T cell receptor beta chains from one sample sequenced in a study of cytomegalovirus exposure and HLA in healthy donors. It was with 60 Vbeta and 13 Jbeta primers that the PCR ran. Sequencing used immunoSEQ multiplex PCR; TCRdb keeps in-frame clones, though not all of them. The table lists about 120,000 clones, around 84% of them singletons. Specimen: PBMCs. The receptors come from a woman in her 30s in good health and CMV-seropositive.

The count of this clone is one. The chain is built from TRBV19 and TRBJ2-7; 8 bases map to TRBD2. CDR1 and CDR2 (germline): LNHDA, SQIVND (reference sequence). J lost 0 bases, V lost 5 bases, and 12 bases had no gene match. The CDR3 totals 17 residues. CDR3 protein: CASSATPSGRSSYEQYF. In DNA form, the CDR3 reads TGTGCCAGTAGTGCGACGCCTAGCGGGCGGAGCTCCTACGAGCAGTACTTC.

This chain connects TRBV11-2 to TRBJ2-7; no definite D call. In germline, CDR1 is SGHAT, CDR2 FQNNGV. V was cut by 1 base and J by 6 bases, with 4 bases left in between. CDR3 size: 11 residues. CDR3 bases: TGTGCCAGCAGCTTAGTTAGCGAGCAGTACTTC. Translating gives CASSLVSEQYF.

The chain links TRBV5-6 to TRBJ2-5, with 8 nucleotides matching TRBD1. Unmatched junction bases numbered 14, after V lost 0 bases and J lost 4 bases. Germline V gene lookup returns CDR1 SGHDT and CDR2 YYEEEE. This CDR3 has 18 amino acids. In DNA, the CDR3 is TGTGCCAGCAGCTTGGGAAAATCAGGGGGCCTGGCACGAGAGACCCAGTACTTC. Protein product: CASSLGKSGGLARETQYF.

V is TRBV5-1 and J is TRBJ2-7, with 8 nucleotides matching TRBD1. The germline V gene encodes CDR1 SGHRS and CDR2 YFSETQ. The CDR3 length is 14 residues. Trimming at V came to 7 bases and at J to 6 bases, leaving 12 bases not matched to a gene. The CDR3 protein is CASQAGTGSFEQYF. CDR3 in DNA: TGCGCCAGCCAGGCCGGGACAGGATCTTTCGAGCAGTACTTC. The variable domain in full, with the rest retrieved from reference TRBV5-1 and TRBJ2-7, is KAGVTQTPRYLIKTRGQQVTLSCSPISGHRSVSWYQQTPGQGLQFLFEYFSETQRNKGNFPGRFSGRQFSNSRSEMNVSTLELGDSALYLCASQAGTGSFEQYFGPGTRLTVT.

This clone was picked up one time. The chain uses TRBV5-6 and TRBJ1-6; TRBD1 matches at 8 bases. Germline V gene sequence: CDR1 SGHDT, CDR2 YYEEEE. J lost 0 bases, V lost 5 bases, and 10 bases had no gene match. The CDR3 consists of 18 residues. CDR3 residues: CASSYTTGVSSYNSPLHF. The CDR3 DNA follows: TGTGCCAGCAGTTATACGACAGGGGTAAGCTCCTATAATTCACCCCTCCACTTT.

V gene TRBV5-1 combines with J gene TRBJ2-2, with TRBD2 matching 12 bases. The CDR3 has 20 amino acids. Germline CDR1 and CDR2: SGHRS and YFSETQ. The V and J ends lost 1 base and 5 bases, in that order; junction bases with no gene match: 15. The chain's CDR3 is CASSLFGLAGIQLGTGELFF. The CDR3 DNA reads TGCGCCAGCAGCTTGTTCGGACTAGCGGGGATCCAGTTAGGGACCGGGGAGCTGTTTTTT.

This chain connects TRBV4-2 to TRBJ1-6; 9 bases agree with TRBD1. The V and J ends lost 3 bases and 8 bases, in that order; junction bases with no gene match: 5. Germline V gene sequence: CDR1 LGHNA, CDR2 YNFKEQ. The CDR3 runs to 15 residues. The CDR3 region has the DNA TGTGCCAGCAGCCAGTGGGGACAGGGTGATTCACCCCTCCACTTT. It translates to CASSQWGQGDSPLHF.

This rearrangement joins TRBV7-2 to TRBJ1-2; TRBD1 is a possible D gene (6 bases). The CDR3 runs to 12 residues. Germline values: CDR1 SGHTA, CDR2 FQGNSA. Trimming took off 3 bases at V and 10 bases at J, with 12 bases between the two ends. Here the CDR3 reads CASSFNRADYTF. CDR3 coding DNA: TGTGCCAGCAGCTTTAACAGGGCCGACTACACCTTC.